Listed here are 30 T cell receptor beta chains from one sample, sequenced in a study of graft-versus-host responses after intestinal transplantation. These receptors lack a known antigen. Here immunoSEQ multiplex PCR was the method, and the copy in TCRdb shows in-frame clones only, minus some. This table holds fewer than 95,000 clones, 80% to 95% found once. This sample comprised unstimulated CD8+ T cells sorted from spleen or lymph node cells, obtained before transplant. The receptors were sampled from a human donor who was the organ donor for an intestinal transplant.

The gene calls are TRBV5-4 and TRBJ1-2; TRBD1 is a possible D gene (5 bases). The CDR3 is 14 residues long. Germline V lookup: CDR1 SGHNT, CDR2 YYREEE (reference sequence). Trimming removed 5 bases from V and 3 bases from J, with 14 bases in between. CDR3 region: CASRSDSPYYGYTF. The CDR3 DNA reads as TGTGCCAGCAGATCTGACAGTCCCTACTATGGCTACACCTTC.

CDR3 nucleotides: TGTGCCAGCAGCTTAGGGGCGGGGGGACAGCCCCAGCATTTT. Translated: CASSLGAGGQPQHF. This rearrangement joins TRBV7-6 to TRBJ1-5, with TRBD1 as a possible D gene (5 bases). The CDR3 is 14 amino acids. V was trimmed by 1 base and J by 7 bases, leaving 11 bases between them. Germline V gene sequence: CDR1 SGHVS, CDR2 FNYEAQ.

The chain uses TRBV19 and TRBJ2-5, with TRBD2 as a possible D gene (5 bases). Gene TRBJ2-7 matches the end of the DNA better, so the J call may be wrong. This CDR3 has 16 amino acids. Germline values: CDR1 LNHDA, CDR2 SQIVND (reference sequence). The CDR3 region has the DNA TGTGCCAGTCCATCCGTCTTCCAAGGGAGCTCCTACGAGCAGTACTTC. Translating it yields CASPSVFQGSSYEQYF.

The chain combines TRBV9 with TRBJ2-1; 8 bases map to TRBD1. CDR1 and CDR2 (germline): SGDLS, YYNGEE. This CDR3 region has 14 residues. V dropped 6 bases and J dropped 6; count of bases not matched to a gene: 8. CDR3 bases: TGTGCCAGCAATCAGGACAGGGCTAGCAATGAGCAGTTCTTC. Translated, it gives CASNQDRASNEQFF.

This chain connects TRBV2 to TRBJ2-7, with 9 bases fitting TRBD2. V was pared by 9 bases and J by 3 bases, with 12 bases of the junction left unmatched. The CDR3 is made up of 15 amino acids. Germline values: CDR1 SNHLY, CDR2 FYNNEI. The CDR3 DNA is TGTGCCAGTCACGATAGCGGGGGACCATACTACGAGCAGTACTTC. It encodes CASHDSGGPYYEQYF.

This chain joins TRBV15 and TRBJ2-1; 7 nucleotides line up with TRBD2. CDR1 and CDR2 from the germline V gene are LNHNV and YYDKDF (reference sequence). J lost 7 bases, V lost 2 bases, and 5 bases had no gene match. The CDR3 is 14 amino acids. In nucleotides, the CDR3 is TGTGCCACCAGCAGACCCCGGGGGGTTAATGAGCAGTTCTTC. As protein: CATSRPRGVNEQFF.

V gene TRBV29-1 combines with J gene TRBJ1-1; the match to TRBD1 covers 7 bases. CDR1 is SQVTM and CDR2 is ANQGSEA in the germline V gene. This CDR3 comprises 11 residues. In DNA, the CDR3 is TGCATGACAGGGCTCGGGACTGAAGCTTTCTTT. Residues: CMTGLGTEAFF.

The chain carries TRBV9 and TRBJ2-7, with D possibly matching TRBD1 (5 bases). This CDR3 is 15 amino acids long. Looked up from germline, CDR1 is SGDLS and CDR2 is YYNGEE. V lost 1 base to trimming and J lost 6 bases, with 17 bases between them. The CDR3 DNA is TGTGCCAGCAGCGTAAGTGTAGGGGCACGCGTCGAGCAGTACTTC. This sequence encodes CASSVSVGARVEQYF.

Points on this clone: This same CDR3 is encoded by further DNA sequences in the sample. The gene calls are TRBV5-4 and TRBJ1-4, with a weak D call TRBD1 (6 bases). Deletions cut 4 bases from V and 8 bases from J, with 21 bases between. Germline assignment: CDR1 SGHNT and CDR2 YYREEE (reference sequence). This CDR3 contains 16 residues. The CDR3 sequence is CASSVSGGRRGEKLFF. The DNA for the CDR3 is TGTGCCAGCAGCGTCTCGGGGGGCAGGCGGGGAGAAAAACTGTTTTTT.

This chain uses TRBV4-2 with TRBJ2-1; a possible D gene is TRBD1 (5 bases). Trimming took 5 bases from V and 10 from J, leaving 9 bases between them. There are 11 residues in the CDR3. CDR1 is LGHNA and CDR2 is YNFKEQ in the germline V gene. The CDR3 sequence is CASSNRTEQFF. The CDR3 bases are TGTGCCAGCAGCAACAGGACAGAGCAGTTCTTC.

CDR3 sequence (DNA): TGTGCCAGCAGTGACCTGACAGGGGTCACTAGCTACGAGCAGTACTTC. Translation: CASSDLTGVTSYEQYF. This sequence joins TRBV2 and TRBJ2-7; 8 bases agree with TRBD1. Germline V gene sequence: CDR1 SNHLY, CDR2 FYNNEI. The CDR3 contains 16 residues. The V segment lost 3 bases and the J segment 3 bases; nucleotides outside the gene matches: 10.

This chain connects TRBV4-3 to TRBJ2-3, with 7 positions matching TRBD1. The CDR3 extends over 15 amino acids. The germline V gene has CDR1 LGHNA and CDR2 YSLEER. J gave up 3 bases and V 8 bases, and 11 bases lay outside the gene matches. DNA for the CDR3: TGCGCCAGCGGCTCCTACAGGGGCGGAACAGATACGCAGTATTTT. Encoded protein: CASGSYRGGTDTQYF.

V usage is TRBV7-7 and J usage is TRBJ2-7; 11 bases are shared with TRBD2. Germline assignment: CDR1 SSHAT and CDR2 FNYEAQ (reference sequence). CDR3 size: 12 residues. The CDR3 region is CASGGVAGEQYF. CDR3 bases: TGTGCTAGCGGGGGGGTCGCGGGCGAGCAGTACTTC.

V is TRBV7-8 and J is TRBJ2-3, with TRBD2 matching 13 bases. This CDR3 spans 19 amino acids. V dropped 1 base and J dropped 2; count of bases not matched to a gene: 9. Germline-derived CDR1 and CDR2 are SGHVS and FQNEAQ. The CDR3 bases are TGTGCCAGCAGCTTAGACATTCGACTAGCGGGGGGACCCACAGATACGCAGTATTTT. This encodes CASSLDIRLAGGPTDTQYF. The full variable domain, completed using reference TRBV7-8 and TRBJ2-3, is GAGVSQSPRYKVAKRGQDVALRCDPISGHVSLFWYQQALGQGPEFLTYFQNEAQLDKSGLPSDRFFAERPEGSVSTLKIQRTQQEDSAVYLCASSLDIRLAGGPTDTQYFGPGTRLTVL.

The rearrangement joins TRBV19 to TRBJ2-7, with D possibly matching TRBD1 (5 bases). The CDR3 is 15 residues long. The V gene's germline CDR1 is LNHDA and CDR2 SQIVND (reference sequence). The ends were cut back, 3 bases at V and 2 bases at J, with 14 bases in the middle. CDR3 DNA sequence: TGTGCCAGTAGTATGGGGCAGGGAAGGCCCTACGAGCAGTACTTC. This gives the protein CASSMGQGRPYEQYF.

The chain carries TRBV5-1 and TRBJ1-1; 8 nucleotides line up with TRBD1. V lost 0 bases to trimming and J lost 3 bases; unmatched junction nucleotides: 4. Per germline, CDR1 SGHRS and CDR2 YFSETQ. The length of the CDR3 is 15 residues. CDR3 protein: CASSLAQGAYTEAFF. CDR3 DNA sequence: TGCGCCAGCAGCTTGGCCCAGGGGGCCTACACTGAAGCTTTCTTT. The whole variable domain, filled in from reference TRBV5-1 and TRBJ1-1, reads KAGVTQTPRYLIKTRGQQVTLSCSPISGHRSVSWYQQTPGQGLQFLFEYFSETQRNKGNFPGRFSGRQFSNSRSEMNVSTLELGDSALYLCASSLAQGAYTEAFFGQGTRLTVV.

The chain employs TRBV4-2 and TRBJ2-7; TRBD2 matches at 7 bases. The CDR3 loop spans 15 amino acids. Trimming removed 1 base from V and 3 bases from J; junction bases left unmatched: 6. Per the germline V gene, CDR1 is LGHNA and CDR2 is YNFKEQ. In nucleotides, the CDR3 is TGTGCCAGCAGCCAAGGACTAGCTTCGAACTACGAGCAGTACTTC. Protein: CASSQGLASNYEQYF.

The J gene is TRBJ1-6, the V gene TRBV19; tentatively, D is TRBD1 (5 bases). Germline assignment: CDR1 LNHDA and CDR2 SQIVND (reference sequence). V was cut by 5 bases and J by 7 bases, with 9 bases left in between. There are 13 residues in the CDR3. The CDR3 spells CASSLPGNSPLHF. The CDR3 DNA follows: TGTGCCAGTAGTTTACCAGGGAATTCACCCCTCCACTTT.

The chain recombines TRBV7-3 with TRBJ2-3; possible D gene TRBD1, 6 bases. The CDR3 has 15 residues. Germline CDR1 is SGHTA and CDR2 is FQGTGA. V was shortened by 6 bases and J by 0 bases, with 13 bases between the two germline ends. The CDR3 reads CASSTDSTSTDTQYF. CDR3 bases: TGTGCCAGCAGTACGGACAGCACCAGCACAGATACGCAGTATTTT.

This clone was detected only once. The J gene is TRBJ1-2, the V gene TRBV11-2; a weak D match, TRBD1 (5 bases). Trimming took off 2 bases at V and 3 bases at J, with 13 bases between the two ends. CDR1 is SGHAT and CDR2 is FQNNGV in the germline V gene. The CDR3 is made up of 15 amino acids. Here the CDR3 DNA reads TGTGCCAGCAGCTTAAGCGGGGCTCCAGACTATGGCTACACCTTC. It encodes CASSLSGAPDYGYTF. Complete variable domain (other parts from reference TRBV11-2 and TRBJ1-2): EAGVAQSPRYKIIEKRQSVAFWCNPISGHATLYWYQQILGQGPKLLIQFQNNGVVDDSQLPKDRFSAERLKGVDSTLKIQPAKLEDSAVYLCASSLSGAPDYGYTFGSGTRLTVV.

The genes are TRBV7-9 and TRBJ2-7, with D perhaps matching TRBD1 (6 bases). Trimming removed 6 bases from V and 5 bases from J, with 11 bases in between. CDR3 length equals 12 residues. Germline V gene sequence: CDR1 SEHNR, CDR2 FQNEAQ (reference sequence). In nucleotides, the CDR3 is TGTGCCAGCAGATCCACAGGGCACGAGCAGTACTTC. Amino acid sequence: CASRSTGHEQYF.

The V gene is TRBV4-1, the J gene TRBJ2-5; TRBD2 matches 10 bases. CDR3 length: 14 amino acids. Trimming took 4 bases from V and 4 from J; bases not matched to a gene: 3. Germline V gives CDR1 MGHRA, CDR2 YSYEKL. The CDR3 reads CASSPLAGVETQYF. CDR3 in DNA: TGCGCCAGCAGCCCCCTAGCGGGGGTAGAGACCCAGTACTTC.

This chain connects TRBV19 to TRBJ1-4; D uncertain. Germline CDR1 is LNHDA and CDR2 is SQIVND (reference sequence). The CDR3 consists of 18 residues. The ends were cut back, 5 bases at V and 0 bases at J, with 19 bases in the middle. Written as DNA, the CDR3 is TGTGCCAGTAGTCCGCGACCTCTCAGACATCCAACTAATGAAAAACTGTTTTTT. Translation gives CASSPRPLRHPTNEKLFF.

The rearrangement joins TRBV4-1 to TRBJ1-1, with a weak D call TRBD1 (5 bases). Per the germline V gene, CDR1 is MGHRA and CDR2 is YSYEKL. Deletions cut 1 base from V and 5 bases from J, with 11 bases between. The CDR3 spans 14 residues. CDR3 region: CASSQGGEGTEAFF. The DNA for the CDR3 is TGCGCCAGCAGCCAAGGGGGGGAGGGAACTGAAGCTTTCTTT.

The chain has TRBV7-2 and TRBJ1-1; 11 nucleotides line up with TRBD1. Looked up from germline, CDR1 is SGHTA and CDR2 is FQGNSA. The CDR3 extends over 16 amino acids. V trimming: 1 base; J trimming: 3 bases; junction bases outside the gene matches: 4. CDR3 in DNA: TGTGCCAGCAGCTTAGGGCCGGGACAGGGGGACACTGAAGCTTTCTTT. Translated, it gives CASSLGPGQGDTEAFF.

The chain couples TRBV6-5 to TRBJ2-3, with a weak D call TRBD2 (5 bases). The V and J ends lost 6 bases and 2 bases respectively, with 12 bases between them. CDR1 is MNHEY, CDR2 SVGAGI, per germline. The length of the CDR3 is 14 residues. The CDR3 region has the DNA TGTGCCAGCAGGGACTTTTCCCACACAGATACGCAGTATTTT. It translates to CASRDFSHTDTQYF.

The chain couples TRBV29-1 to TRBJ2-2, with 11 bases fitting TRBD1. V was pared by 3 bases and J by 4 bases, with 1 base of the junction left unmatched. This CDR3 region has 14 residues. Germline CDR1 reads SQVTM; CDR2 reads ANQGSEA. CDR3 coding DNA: TGCAGCGTTGACGGGACAGGGGGCACCGGGGAGCTGTTTTTT. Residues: CSVDGTGGTGELFF.

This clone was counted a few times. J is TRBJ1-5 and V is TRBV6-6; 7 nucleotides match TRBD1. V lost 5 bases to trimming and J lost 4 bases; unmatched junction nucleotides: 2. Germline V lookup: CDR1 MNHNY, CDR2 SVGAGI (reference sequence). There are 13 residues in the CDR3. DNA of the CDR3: TGTGCCAGCAGTACGGGACAGAATCAGCCCCAGCATTTT. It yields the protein CASSTGQNQPQHF.

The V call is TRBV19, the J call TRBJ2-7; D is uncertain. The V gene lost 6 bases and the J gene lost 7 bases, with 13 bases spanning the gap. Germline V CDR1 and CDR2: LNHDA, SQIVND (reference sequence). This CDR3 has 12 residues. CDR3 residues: CASSDGSWEQYF. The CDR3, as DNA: TGTGCCAGTAGCGACGGGTCTTGGGAGCAGTACTTC.

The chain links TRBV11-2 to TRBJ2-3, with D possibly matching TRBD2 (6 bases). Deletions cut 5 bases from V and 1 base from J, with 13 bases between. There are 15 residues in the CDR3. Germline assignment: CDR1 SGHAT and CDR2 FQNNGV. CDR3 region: CASSPTRGGTDTQYF. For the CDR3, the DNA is TGTGCCAGCAGCCCCACGCGGGGAGGCACAGATACGCAGTATTTT. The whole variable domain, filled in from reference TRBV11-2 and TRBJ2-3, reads EAGVAQSPRYKIIEKRQSVAFWCNPISGHATLYWYQQILGQGPKLLIQFQNNGVVDDSQLPKDRFSAERLKGVDSTLKIQPAKLEDSAVYLCASSPTRGGTDTQYFGPGTRLTVL.